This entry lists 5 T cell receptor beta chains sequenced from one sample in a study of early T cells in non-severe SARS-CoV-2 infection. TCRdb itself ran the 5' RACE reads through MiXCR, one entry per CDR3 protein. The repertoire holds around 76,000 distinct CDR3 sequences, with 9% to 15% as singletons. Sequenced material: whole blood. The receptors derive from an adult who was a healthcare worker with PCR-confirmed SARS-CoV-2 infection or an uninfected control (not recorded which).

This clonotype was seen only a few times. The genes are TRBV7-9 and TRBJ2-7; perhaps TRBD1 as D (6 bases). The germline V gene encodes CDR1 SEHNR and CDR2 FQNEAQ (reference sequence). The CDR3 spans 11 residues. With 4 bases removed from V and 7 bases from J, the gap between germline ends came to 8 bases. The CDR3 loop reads CASSSQGEQYF. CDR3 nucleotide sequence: TGTGCCAGCAGCTCACAGGGAGAGCAGTACTTC.

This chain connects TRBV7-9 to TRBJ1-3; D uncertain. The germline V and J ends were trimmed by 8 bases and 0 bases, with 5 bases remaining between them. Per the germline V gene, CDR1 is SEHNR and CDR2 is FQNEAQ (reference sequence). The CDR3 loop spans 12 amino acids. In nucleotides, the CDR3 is TGTGCCAGCGCGGCCTCTGGAAACACCATATATTTT. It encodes CASAASGNTIYF.

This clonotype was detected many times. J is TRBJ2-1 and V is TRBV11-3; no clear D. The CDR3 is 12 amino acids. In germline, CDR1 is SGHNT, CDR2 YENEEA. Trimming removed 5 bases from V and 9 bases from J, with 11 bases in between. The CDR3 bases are TGTGCCAGCAGCCCCGCCGGTCCTGAGCAGTTCTTC. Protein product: CASSPAGPEQFF.

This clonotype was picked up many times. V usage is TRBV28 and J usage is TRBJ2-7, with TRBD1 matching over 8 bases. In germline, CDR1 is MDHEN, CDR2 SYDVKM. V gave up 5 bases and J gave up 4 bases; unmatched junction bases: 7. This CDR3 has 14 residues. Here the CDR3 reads CASSAQGAGYEQYF. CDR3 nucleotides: TGTGCCAGCAGTGCGCAGGGGGCAGGGTACGAGCAGTACTTC.

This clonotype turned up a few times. The CDR3 DNA follows: TGTGCCAGCAGTGATAAGTACCAAGAGACCCAGTACTTC. Translation: CASSDKYQETQYF. The chain recombines TRBV6-4 with TRBJ2-5; D unclear. From germline, CDR1 is MRHNA and CDR2 SNTAGT. This CDR3 comprises 13 residues. Trimming took 3 bases from V and 0 from J, leaving 5 bases between them.